These T cell receptor beta chains were read from a single sample in a study of cytomegalovirus exposure and HLA in healthy donors. TCRdb's table, derived via immunoSEQ multiplex PCR, lists solely in-frame clones and lacks some. The table has 300,000 to 400,000 clones, roughly 90% seen once. The sequenced material came from PBMCs. The receptor set was obtained from a woman younger than 30 in good health and CMV-seronegative. The CDR3 runs from the conserved cysteine through the conserved F or W. Each record gives: J gene, D gene, clone size, V gene, CDR3 protein, CDR3 DNA. D genes are given only for firm matches. Only some rows state a clone size, as once, few, many or a class for expanded clones.

TRBJ2-5 | TRBD1 | once | TRBV15 | CATSGDRGKETQYF | TGTGCCACCAGCGGGGACAGGGGGAAAGAGACCCAGTACTTC
TRBJ2-2 | TRBD1 | NA | TRBV9 | CASSTGGRANTGELFF | TGTGCCAGCAGTACAGGGGGCCGAGCGAACACCGGGGAGCTGTTTTTT
TRBJ1-2 | NA | few | TRBV6-5 | CASSLRQAGNYGYTF | TGTGCCAGCAGCCTTAGACAGGCCGGTAACTATGGCTACACCTTC
TRBJ2-5 | TRBD2 | NA | TRBV27 | CASSYLAGAYQETQYF | TGTGCCAGCAGTTACCTAGCGGGGGCCTACCAAGAGACCCAGTACTTC
TRBJ2-7 | NA | few | TRBV27 | CASKSPAGYEQYF | TGTGCCAGCAAGTCCCCTGCAGGCTACGAGCAGTACTTC
TRBJ2-2 | NA | NA | TRBV30 | CAWSFRGDTGELFF | TGTGCCTGGAGTTTTAGGGGCGACACCGGGGAGCTGTTTTTT
TRBJ2-3 | NA | once | TRBV9 | CASSVGGPLDTQYF | TGTGCCAGCAGCGTGGGGGGGCCTTTAGATACGCAGTATTTT
TRBJ2-7 | NA | NA | TRBV28 | CASRRGGGPSGEQYF | TGTGCCAGCAGGAGGGGAGGGGGTCCTTCCGGGGAGCAGTACTTC
TRBJ2-7 | NA | few | TRBV4-1 | CASSQDRGMLYEQYF | TGCGCCAGCAGCCAAGATCGGGGGATGCTCTACGAGCAGTACTTC
TRBJ2-3 | TRBD2 | NA | TRBV7-2 | CASSSRTSGSTDTQYF | TGTGCCAGCAGCTCGCGAACTAGCGGGAGCACAGATACGCAGTATTTT
TRBJ2-2 | TRBD2 | NA | TRBV6-1 | CASSEGAGGANTGELFF | TGTGCCAGCAGTGAAGGGGCGGGAGGCGCGAACACCGGGGAGCTGTTTTTT